Described below is a single T cell receptor (beta chain) sequence and its context. Its antigen is currently unknown. The ends lost 4 bases at V and 6 bases at J; junction bases unmatched: 9. This CDR3 contains 16 residues. Germline values: CDR1 LGHDT, CDR2 YNNKEL (reference sequence). This specimen belongs to a study of T cell responses to AZD1222 COVID-19 vaccine. Study-wide results and caveats: Compared with day 0, the breadth and depth of the Spike-specific TCR repertoire rose significantly after two doses of AZD1222.

Here immunoSEQ multiplex PCR was the method, and the copy in TCRdb shows in-frame clones only, minus some. The sample lists 100,000 to 150,000 clones, approximately 91% occurring once. The origin of this receptor is an adult who received the AZD1222 COVID-19 vaccine. Specimen: peripheral blood, collected 28 days after the second AZD1222 dose. This sequence joins TRBV3-1 (or the pseudogene TRBV3-2) and TRBJ2-1; 10 positions match TRBD2. In nucleotides, the CDR3 is TGTGCCAGCAGCCCCCAGGCGACTAGCGGGCCCAATGAGCAGTTCTTC. Translating it yields CASSPQATSGPNEQFF.